This TCR beta chain comes out of a study of shared clonotypes between healthy human individuals. Only CD45RO-negative cells positively selected for CCR7 counted as naive CD8 cells, so terminally differentiated effector memory CD45RA+ cells were excluded. TCRdb's copy holds only in-frame clones and misses some; the assay was immunoSEQ multiplex PCR. The table shows around 1.9 million clones, with roughly 91% occurring only once. The germline CDR1 and CDR2 sequences are SGHAT and FQNNGV. With 1 base removed from V and 3 bases from J, the gap between germline ends came to 13 bases. This CDR3 comprises 15 residues.

This sequence joins TRBV11-2 and TRBJ2-7; D is undetermined. This receptor was taken from a man between 18 and 35 years old in good health. Some clones in this sample may be carry-over from other donors' samples. Sample: naive CD8+ T cells from PBMCs. The CDR3 region has the DNA TGTGCCAGCAGCTTAGGTCCGGGTACCATCTACGAGCAGTACTTC. Translated: CASSLGPGTIYEQYF.